This is a list of T cell receptor beta chains from one sample in a study of beta chain features in type 1 diabetes. Sequencing was performed with immunoSEQ multiplex PCR; in TCRdb, only in-frame clones are kept and a portion is missing. The sample contains a few hundred thousand clones, 10% to 15% of which appear only once. The specimen sequenced was naive CD4+ T cells from blood. These receptor sequences come from a woman aged 18-35 years with type 1 diabetes. Both conserved end residues are trimmed from each CDR3. Where a row states a size, it is once, few, many or the class of an expanded clone; other rows omit it.

j_call clone_size v_call cdr3_aa
TRBJ2-1 few TRBV4-3 ASSQEPPDRVVNEQF
TRBJ1-1 few TRBV9 ASSPQGRMNTEAF
TRBJ2-1 NA TRBV2 ASRLKIQKNNEQF
TRBJ2-5 NA TRBV28 ASSPGQGGETQY
TRBJ1-2 few TRBV5-6 ASSAGANYGYT
TRBJ2-3 NA TRBV9 ASSVAGDTDTQY
TRBJ2-3 NA TRBV7-9 ASSSGQTPPDTQY
TRBJ2-5 NA TRBV30 AWSLGAETQY
TRBJ2-7 few TRBV6-6 ASSHRGDEQY
TRBJ1-2 NA TRBV29-1 SVEPGPVFGYT
TRBJ1-6 NA TRBV2 ASSGGQGSSPLH
TRBJ1-5 NA TRBV27 ASSPTGFQPQH
TRBJ2-1 NA TRBV6-5 ASSRLGNEQF
TRBJ1-1 NA TRBV13 ASSAVGTGVKAF
TRBJ2-1 NA TRBV6-5 ASFQTPGVNEQF
TRBJ1-2 NA TRBV25-1 ASSEAPGNYGYT
TRBJ2-7 NA TRBV29-1 SASRGLAGVGGYEQY
TRBJ1-6 few TRBV11-2 ASRHRRDRGGDSPLH
TRBJ2-7 NA TRBV6-6 ASSLQGYEQY
TRBJ2-3 NA TRBV25-1 ASVEGQGLTDTQY
TRBJ2-7 few TRBV7-2 ALGRGGGSAEQY
TRBJ1-6 NA TRBV9 ASSRTDDSPLH
TRBJ2-2 NA TRBV7-2 ASSLGQGAGELF
TRBJ2-3 NA TRBV10-3 AISASGVEDTQY
TRBJ2-7 few TRBV13 ASSPGDRGIHEQY